The entry that follows covers one TCR beta chain sequence. These data come from a study of memory CD4+ T cells and cytomegalovirus serostatus. Germline trimming cut 6 bases from V and 0 bases from J; bases unmatched to any gene: 5. The CDR3 sequence is 15 residues long. The V gene's germline CDR1 is SNHLY and CDR2 FYNNEI. Data came from immunoSEQ multiplex PCR; TCRdb stores just in-frame clones and leaves some out. This table holds under 65,000 clones, roughly 78% found once. Single viable CD3+CD4+CD8-CD45RO+ cells were sorted as the memory CD4+ T cells. Total CD4+ T cells were enriched by CD4 positive selection.

This chain connects TRBV2 to TRBJ1-3, with 7 bases identical to TRBD1. The sequence was obtained from an adult in good health and CMV-seronegative. Sequenced sample: memory CD4+ T cells from blood. CDR3 nucleotides: TGTGCCAGCAGAGACAGGGTTAGCTCTGGAAACACCATATATTTT. Its protein product is CASRDRVSSGNTIYF. The complete variable domain, with remaining parts taken from reference TRBV2 and TRBJ1-3, reads EPEVTQTPSHQVTQMGQEVILRCVPISNHLYFYWYRQILGQKVEFLVSFYNNEISEKSEIFDDQFSVERPDGSNFTLKIRSTKLEDSAMYFCASRDRVSSGNTIYFGEGSWLTVV.